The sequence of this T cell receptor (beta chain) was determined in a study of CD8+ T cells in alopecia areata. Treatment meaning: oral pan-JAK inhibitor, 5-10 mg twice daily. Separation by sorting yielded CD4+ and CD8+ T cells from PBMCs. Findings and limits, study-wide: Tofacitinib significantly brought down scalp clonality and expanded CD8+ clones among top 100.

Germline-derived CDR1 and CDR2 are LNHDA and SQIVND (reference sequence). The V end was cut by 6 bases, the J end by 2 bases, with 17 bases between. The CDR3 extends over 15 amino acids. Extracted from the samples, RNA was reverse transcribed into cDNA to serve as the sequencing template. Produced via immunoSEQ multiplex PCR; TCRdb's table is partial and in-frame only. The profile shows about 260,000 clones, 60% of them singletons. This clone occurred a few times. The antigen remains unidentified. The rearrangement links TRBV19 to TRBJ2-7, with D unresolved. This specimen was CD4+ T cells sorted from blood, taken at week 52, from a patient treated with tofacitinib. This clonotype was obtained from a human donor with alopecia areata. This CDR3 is CASRQSGLGPYEQYF. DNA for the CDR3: TGTGCCAGTAGACAGTCAGGCCTCGGGCCCTACGAGCAGTACTTC.